This section outlines one T cell receptor beta chain sequence together with its context. This sample was taken from a study of T cell changes during pregnancy in multiple sclerosis. Sequenced by immunoSEQ multiplex PCR; TCRdb stores in-frame clones only, minus some. The sample lists about 64,000 clones, 80% to 95% seen once, with approximately 1.5% in the top ten. The CDR3 contains 15 residues. V lost 4 bases and J lost 3; bases outside the gene matches: 8. In germline, CDR1 is PRHDT, CDR2 FYEKMQ (reference sequence). This specimen was peripheral blood, taken in the second trimester of pregnancy. This receptor was taken from a female donor with multiple sclerosis, enrolled in a pregnancy study. The genes are TRBV13 and TRBJ2-5, with 7 bases lining up with TRBD1. CDR3: CASSSLGGAEETQYF. The DNA for the CDR3 is TGTGCCAGCAGCTCCTTAGGGGGCGCGGAAGAGACCCAGTACTTC.